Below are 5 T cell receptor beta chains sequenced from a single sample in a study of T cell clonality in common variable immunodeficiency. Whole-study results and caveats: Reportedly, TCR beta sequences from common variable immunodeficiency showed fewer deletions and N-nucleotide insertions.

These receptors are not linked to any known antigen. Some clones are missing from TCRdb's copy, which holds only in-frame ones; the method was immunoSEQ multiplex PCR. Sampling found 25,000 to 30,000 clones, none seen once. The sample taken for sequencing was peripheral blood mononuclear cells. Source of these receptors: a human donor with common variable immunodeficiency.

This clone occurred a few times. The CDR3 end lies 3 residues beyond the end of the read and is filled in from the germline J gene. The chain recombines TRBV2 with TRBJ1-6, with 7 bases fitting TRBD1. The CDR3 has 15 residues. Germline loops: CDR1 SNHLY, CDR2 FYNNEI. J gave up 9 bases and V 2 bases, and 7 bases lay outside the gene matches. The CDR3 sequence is CASSEIGTVGSPLHF. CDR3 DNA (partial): TGTGCCAGCAGTGAAATCGGGACAGTCGGTTCACCC.

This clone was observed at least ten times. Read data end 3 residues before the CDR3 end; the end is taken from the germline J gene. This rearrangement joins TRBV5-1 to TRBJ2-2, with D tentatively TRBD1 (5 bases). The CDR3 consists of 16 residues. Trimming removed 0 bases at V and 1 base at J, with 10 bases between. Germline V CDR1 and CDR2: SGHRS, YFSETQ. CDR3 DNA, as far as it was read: TGCGCCAGCAGCTTGGGTCCCAGGGTGAACACCGGGGAG. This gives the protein CASSLGPRVNTGE. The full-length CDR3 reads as CASSLGPRVNTGELFF.

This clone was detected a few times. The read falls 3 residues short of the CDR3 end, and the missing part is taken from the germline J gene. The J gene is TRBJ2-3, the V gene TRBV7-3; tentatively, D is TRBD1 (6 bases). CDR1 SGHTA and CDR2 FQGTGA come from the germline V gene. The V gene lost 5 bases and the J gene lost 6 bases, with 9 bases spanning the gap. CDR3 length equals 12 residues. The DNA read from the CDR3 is TGTGCCAGCAGCCCAAGGGGGGATACG. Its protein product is CASSPRGDT. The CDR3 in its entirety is CASSPRGDTQYF.

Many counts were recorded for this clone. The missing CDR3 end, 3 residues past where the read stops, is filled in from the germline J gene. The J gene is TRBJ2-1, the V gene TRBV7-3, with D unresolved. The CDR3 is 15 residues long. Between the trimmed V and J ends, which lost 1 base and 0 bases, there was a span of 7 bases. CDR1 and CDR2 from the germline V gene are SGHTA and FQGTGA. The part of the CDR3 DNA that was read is TGTGCCAGCAGCTTAAGCGCGAGCTCCTACAATGAG. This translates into CASSLSASSYNE. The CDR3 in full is CASSLSASSYNEQFF.

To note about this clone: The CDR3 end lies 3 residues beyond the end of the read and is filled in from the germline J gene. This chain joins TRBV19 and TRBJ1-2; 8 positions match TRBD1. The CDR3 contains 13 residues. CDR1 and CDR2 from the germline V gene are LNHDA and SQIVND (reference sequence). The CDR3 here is CASSPRGQGGYTF. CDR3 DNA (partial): TGTGCCAGTAGCCCCAGGGGGCAGGGAGGC.